This T cell receptor (beta chain) appears in the sequencing data of a study of blood T cell repertoires in COVID-19. Study context: Acute and convalescent COVID-19 samples came from the United States, Italy and Spain.

Sequencing was performed with immunoSEQ multiplex PCR; in TCRdb, only in-frame clones are kept and a portion is missing. In the table there are tens of thousands of clones, 60% to 85% of which are singletons. This TCR derives from a man between 65 and 85 years old with acute or convalescent COVID-19. Sequences were obtained from peripheral blood.

The CDR3 DNA sequence: TGTGCCAGCAGGATCGACAGGGGAGTTTCATCTGAAGCTTTCTTT. Protein product: CASRIDRGVSSEAFF. This chain uses TRBV28 with TRBJ1-1; 8 bases line up with TRBD1. Trimming removed 6 bases from V and 6 bases from J; junction bases left unmatched: 12. The germline V gene has CDR1 MDHEN and CDR2 SYDVKM. CDR3 length: 15 amino acids.